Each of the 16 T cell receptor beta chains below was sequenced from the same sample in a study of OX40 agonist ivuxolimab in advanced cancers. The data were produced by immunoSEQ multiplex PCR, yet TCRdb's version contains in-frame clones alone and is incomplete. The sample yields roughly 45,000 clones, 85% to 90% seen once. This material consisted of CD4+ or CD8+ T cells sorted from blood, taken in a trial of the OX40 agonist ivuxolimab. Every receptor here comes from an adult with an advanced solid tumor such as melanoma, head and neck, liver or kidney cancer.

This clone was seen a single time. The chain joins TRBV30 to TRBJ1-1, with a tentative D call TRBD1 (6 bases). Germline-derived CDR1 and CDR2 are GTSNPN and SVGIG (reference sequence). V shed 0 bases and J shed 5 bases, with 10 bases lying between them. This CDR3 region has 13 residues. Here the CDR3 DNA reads TGTGCCTGGAGTGTCTGGGGGCTGACTGAAGCTTTCTTT. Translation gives CAWSVWGLTEAFF. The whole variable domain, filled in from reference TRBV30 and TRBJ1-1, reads SQTIHQWPATLVQPVGSPLSLECTVEGTSNPNLYWYRQAAGRGLQLLFYSVGIGQISSEVPQNLSASRPQDRQFILSSKKLLLSDSGFYLCAWSVWGLTEAFFGQGTRLTVV.

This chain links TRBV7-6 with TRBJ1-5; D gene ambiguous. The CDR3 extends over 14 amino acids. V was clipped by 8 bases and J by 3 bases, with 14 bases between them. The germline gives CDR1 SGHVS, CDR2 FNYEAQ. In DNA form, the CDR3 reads TGTGCCAGCGTGATCGGCAGAGACAATCAGCCCCAGCATTTT. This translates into CASVIGRDNQPQHF.

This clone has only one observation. The CDR3 sequence: CASSPGLQPQHF. For the CDR3, the DNA is TGTGCCAGCAGCCCAGGTCTACAGCCCCAGCATTTT. The J gene is TRBJ1-5, the V gene TRBV6-6; D is undetermined. The CDR3 loop spans 12 amino acids. With 6 bases removed from V and 7 bases from J, the gap between germline ends came to 10 bases. Germline V CDR1 and CDR2: MNHNY, SVGAGI (reference sequence).

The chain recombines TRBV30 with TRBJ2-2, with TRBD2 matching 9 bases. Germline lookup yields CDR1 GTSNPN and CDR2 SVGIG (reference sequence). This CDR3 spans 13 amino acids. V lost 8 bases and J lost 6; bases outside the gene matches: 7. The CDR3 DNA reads TGTGCCGTATCCGGGACTAGCCCCGGGGAGCTGTTTTTT. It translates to CAVSGTSPGELFF. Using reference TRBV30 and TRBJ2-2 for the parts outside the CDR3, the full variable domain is SQTIHQWPATLVQPVGSPLSLECTVEGTSNPNLYWYRQAAGRGLQLLFYSVGIGQISSEVPQNLSASRPQDRQFILSSKKLLLSDSGFYLCAVSGTSPGELFFGEGSRLTVL.

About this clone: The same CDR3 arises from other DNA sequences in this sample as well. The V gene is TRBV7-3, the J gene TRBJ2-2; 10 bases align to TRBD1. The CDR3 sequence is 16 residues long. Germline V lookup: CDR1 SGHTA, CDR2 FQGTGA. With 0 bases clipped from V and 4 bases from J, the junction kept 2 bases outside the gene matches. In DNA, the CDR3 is TGTGCCAGCAGCTTAACTGGACAGGGGGGCACCGGGGAGCTGTTTTTT. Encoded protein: CASSLTGQGGTGELFF.

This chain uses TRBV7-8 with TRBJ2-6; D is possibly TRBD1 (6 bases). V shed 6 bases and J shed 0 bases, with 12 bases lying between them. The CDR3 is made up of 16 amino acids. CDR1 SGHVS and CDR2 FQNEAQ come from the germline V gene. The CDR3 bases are TGTGCCAGCAGTTACACAGGGAGCTCTGGGGCCAACGTCCTGACTTTC. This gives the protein CASSYTGSSGANVLTF. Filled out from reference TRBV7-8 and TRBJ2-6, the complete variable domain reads GAGVSQSPRYKVAKRGQDVALRCDPISGHVSLFWYQQALGQGPEFLTYFQNEAQLDKSGLPSDRFFAERPEGSVSTLKIQRTQQEDSAVYLCASSYTGSSGANVLTFGAGSRLTVL.

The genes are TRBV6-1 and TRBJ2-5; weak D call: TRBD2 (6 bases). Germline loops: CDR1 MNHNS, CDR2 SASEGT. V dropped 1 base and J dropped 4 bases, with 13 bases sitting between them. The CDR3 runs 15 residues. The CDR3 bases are TGTGCCAGCAGTGAAGGGGGGGTTCCCCGAGAGACCCAGTACTTC. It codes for CASSEGGVPRETQYF.

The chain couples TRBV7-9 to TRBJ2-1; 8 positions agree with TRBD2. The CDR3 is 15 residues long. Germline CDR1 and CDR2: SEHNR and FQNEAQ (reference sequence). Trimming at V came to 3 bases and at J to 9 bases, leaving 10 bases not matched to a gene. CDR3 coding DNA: TGTGCCAGCAGCTTTAGAGCGGGAGAACGGGGTGAGCAGTTCTTC. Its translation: CASSFRAGERGEQFF.

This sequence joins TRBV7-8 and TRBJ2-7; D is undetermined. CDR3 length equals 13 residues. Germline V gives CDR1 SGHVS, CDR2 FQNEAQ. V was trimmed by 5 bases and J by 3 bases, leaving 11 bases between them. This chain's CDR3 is CASSLDTLYEQYF. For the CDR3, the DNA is TGTGCCAGCAGCCTAGACACGCTCTACGAGCAGTACTTC.

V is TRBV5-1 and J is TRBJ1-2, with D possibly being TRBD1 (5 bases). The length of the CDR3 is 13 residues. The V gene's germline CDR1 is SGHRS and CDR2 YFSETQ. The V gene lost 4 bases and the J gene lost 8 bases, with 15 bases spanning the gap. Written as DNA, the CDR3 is TGCGCCAGCAGCCAAGAAGGGACGCGCGGCTACACCTTC. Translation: CASSQEGTRGYTF.

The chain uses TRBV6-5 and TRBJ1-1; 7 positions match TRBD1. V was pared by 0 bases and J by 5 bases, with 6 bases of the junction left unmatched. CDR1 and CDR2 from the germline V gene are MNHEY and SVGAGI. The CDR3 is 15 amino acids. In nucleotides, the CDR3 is TGTGCCAGCAGTTACTCTAGGGGGCGAGTTACTGAAGCTTTCTTT. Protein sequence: CASSYSRGRVTEAFF.

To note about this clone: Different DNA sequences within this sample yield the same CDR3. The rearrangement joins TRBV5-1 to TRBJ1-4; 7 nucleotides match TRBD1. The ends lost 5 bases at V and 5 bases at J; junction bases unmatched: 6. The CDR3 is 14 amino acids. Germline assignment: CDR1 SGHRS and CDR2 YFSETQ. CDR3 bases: TGCGCCAGCAGTAGACAGGGCCTAAATGAAAAACTGTTTTTT. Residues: CASSRQGLNEKLFF.

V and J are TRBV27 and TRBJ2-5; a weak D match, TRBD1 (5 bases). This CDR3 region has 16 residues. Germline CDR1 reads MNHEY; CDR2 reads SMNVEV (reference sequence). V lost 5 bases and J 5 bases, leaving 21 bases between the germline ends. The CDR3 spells CASSRVLKGRAETQYF. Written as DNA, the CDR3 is TGTGCCAGCAGTCGCGTCTTAAAAGGCAGGGCCGAGACCCAGTACTTC.

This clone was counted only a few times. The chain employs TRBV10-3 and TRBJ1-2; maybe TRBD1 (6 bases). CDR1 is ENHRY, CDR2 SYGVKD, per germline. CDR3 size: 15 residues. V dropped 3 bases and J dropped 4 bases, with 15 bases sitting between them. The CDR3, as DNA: TGTGCCATCAGTGAAGGACAGCCTGCGGGCTATGGCTACACCTTC. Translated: CAISEGQPAGYGYTF.

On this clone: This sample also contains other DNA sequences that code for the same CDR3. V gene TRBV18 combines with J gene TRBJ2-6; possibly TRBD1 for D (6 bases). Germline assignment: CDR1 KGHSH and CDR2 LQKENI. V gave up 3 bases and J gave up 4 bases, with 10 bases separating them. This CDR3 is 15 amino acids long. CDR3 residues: CASSPTGSGANVLTF. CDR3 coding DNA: TGTGCCAGCTCACCCACAGGGTCCGGGGCCAACGTCCTGACTTTC.

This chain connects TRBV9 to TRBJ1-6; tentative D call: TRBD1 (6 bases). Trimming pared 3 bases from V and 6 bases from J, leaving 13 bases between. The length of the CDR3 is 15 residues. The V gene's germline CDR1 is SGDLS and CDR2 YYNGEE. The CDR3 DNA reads TGTGCCAGCAGCGGCCGGGACATAACTAATTCACCCCTCCACTTT. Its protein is CASSGRDITNSPLHF. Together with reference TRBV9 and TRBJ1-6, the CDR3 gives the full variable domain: DSGVTQTPKHLITATGQRVTLRCSPRSGDLSVYWYQQSLDQGLQFLIQYYNGEERAKGNILERFSAQQFPDLHSELNLSSLELGDSALYFCASSGRDITNSPLHFGNGTRLTVT.